These 17 T cell receptor beta chains share one sample of origin, sequenced in a study of cytomegalovirus exposure and HLA in healthy donors. Profiling relied on immunoSEQ multiplex PCR, and the TCRdb table lists in-frame clones only, not all of them. Among about 240,000 clones listed, approximately 90% were seen once. Sequenced input: PBMCs. The receptors here all came from a man aged 18 to 30 in good health and CMV-seronegative.

V usage is TRBV28 and J usage is TRBJ2-7, with a tentative D call TRBD1 (5 bases). CDR1 is MDHEN and CDR2 is SYDVKM in the germline V gene. V shed 7 bases and J shed 7 bases, with 20 bases lying between them. This CDR3 is 14 amino acids long. CDR3 sequence (DNA): TGTGCCAGCAATGAGGACATCACCAATAGGGAGCAGTACTTC. Protein sequence: CASNEDITNREQYF.

V and J are TRBV29-1 and TRBJ2-2; TRBD2 agrees at 13 bases. Germline CDR1 and CDR2: SQVTM and ANQGSEA. Losses at the gene ends were 7 bases for V and 3 bases for J; bases not matched to a gene: 2. The CDR3 is 14 amino acids. DNA for the CDR3: TGCAGCGCTGGGACTAGCGGGGACACCGGGGAGCTGTTTTTT. Translated: CSAGTSGDTGELFF.

This clone was recorded a few times. This chain joins TRBV5-6 and TRBJ1-1; D is unclear. The V gene's germline CDR1 is SGHDT and CDR2 YYEEEE. Trimming took off 6 bases at V and 1 base at J, with 10 bases between the two ends. This CDR3 region has 13 residues. In nucleotides, the CDR3 is TGTGCCAGCATGCGGCCCTCGAACACTGAAGCTTTCTTT. Translating gives CASMRPSNTEAFF.

The gene calls are TRBV6-1 and TRBJ1-5; D might be TRBD1 (6 bases). The CDR3 has 15 residues. The V gene's germline CDR1 is MNHNS and CDR2 SASEGT. V lost 0 bases and J lost 1, with 7 bases in between. The CDR3 DNA reads TGTGCCAGCAGTGAAGCAGGGGGAAGCAATCAGCCCCAGCATTTT. As protein: CASSEAGGSNQPQHF.

J is TRBJ2-7 and V is TRBV7-2, with a tentative D call TRBD2 (6 bases). Germline loops: CDR1 SGHTA, CDR2 FQGNSA. The CDR3 runs 14 residues. Trimming pared 5 bases from V and 6 bases from J, leaving 17 bases between. CDR3 sequence reads: CASSQAFLATEQYF. The CDR3, as DNA: TGTGCCAGCAGCCAAGCCTTTCTAGCGACCGAGCAGTACTTC.

This sequence joins TRBV28 and TRBJ1-1; D is uncertain. The CDR3 extends over 13 amino acids. Germline CDR1 is MDHEN and CDR2 is SYDVKM. The V end lost 5 bases, the J end lost 5 bases, and 12 bases lay between the germline ends. CDR3 protein: CASSSYRVTEAFF. Written as DNA, the CDR3 is TGTGCCAGCAGTAGCTACCGGGTAACTGAAGCTTTCTTT.

A single count supports this clone. J is TRBJ1-6 and V is TRBV11-2; D call uncertain. CDR3 length: 12 amino acids. The V gene lost 5 bases and the J gene lost 6 bases, with 5 bases spanning the gap. Germline V gene data show CDR1 as SGHAT and CDR2 as FQNNGV. CDR3 DNA: TGTGCCAGCAGCATTATTAATTCACCCCTCCACTTT. The encoded protein is CASSIINSPLHF.

This clone was observed a single time. This chain joins TRBV11-2 and TRBJ2-7, with D perhaps TRBD2 (6 bases). Germline CDR1 is SGHAT and CDR2 is FQNNGV. The CDR3 runs 14 residues. Deletions cut 1 base from V and 3 bases from J, with 10 bases between. The CDR3 bases are TGTGCCAGCAGCTTAGGAGCTAGCGTCTACGAGCAGTACTTC. This gives the protein CASSLGASVYEQYF.

This clone was counted a few times. The chain employs TRBV10-1 and TRBJ2-2, with D perhaps TRBD2 (6 bases). Germline-derived CDR1 and CDR2 are WNHNN and SYGVQD (reference sequence). V was trimmed by 0 bases and J by 0 bases, leaving 8 bases between them. The CDR3 sequence is 16 residues long. CDR3 nucleotides: TGCGCCAGCAGTGAGTCGACTAGGCCGAACACCGGGGAGCTGTTTTTT. It codes for CASSESTRPNTGELFF.

CDR3 in DNA: TGTGCCTGGACGACTAGCGGGAGGGGGACAGATACGCAGTATTTT. It codes for CAWTTSGRGTDTQYF. V is TRBV30 and J is TRBJ2-3; 14 bases fit TRBD2. The CDR3 runs 15 residues. V gave up 4 bases and J gave up 3 bases; unmatched junction bases: 3. The germline gives CDR1 GTSNPN, CDR2 SVGIG (reference sequence).

The chain combines TRBV5-6 with TRBJ2-3; maybe TRBD1 (5 bases). With 5 bases removed from V and 4 bases from J, the gap between germline ends came to 11 bases. CDR1 and CDR2 from the germline V gene are SGHDT and YYEEEE. The length of the CDR3 is 13 residues. The CDR3 loop is CASRPRTPDTQYF. DNA for the CDR3: TGTGCCAGCAGACCACGGACACCAGATACGCAGTATTTT.

The chain carries TRBV19 and TRBJ1-6; 7 bases fit TRBD1. The CDR3 runs to 16 residues. The ends lost 6 bases at V and 0 bases at J; junction bases unmatched: 5. CDR1 is LNHDA and CDR2 is SQIVND in the germline V gene (reference sequence). The chain's CDR3 is CASSPTGPSYNSPLHF. In nucleotides, the CDR3 is TGTGCCAGTAGCCCGACAGGGCCCTCCTATAATTCACCCCTCCACTTT.

V and J are TRBV27 and TRBJ2-7; D gene unclear. The germline V and J ends were trimmed by 6 bases and 3 bases, with 9 bases remaining between them. This CDR3 comprises 12 residues. The germline V gene encodes CDR1 MNHEY and CDR2 SMNVEV (reference sequence). The CDR3 sequence: CASRSTYYEQYF. CDR3 in DNA: TGTGCCAGCAGATCCACCTACTACGAGCAGTACTTC.

The chain is built from TRBV6-5 and TRBJ1-6; D gene unclear. The V gene lost 2 bases and the J gene lost 0 bases, with 8 bases spanning the gap. The CDR3 runs to 16 residues. Germline CDR1 and CDR2: MNHEY and SVGAGI. CDR3 amino acids: CASSYVRSSYNSPLHF. In nucleotides, the CDR3 is TGTGCCAGCAGTTACGTCCGGAGCTCCTATAATTCACCCCTCCACTTT.

The chain has TRBV11-3 and TRBJ1-1, with unresolved D. Germline values: CDR1 SGHNT, CDR2 YENEEA. This CDR3 is built from 13 residues. Trimming removed 5 bases from V and 4 bases from J, with 11 bases in between. The CDR3 DNA reads TGTGCCAGCAGCCTCCACCTCGGCACTGAAGCTTTCTTT. Translated: CASSLHLGTEAFF.

V gene TRBV28 combines with J gene TRBJ2-1, with D possibly matching TRBD2 (7 bases). The CDR3 has 14 amino acids. Germline V gene data show CDR1 as MDHEN and CDR2 as SYDVKM. Trimming removed 7 bases at V and 4 bases at J, with 14 bases between. The CDR3 loop reads CASISAGAYNEQFF. CDR3 DNA sequence: TGTGCCAGCATAAGCGCGGGGGCTTACAATGAGCAGTTCTTC.

This clone was recorded only once. The rearrangement uses TRBV30 and TRBJ1-3; no reliable D call. The V end was cut by 2 bases, the J end by 4 bases, with 12 bases between. Germline values: CDR1 GTSNPN, CDR2 SVGIG (reference sequence). The CDR3 runs to 14 residues. CDR3 bases: TGTGCCTGGAGTCAGGCTTTCCACGGAAACACCATATATTTT. This sequence encodes CAWSQAFHGNTIYF.